The 20 T cell receptor beta chains below come from one sample, sequenced in a study of glioma-infiltrating T cells. Using RNA template, CDR3s of TCR alpha and beta were amplified with iRepertoire arm-PCR. TCRdb redid the calling of the multiplex PCR reads with MiXCR, one entry per CDR3 protein. The sample carries about 45,000 distinct CDR3 sequences, around 20% recorded once. Sequencing used glioma tissue, nonneoplastic brain tissue, or PBMCs (not recorded which). These receptor sequences come from a human donor with low-grade glioma or glioblastoma, undergoing nonglioma brain surgery, or in good health (not recorded which).

This sequence joins TRBV9 and TRBJ2-7; D not resolved. The CDR3 covers 13 residues. Germline lookup yields CDR1 SGDLS and CDR2 YYNGEE. V was trimmed by 0 bases and J by 0 bases, leaving 4 bases between them. In DNA, the CDR3 is TGTGCCAGCAGCGTAGACAGCTCCTACGAGCAGTACGTC. Translated: CASSVDSSYEQYV.

As concerns this clonotype: Just one base apart from a much larger clone, this may be a read error. The rearrangement uses TRBV2 and TRBJ1-4, with no clear D. V gave up 10 bases and J gave up 8 bases, with 23 bases separating them. CDR1 SNHLY and CDR2 FYNNEI come from the germline V gene. There are 15 residues in the CDR3. CDR3 region: CANIAGPGYGEKLFF. The CDR3, as DNA: TGTGCCAACATAGCCGGCCCCGGGTATGGCGAAAAACTGTTTTTT.

This clonotype occurred many times. The genes are TRBV4-3 and TRBJ2-3; 8 bases align to TRBD2. V lost 6 bases and J lost 6; bases outside the gene matches: 8. CDR3 length equals 14 residues. CDR1 is LGHNA, CDR2 YSLEER, per germline. Here the CDR3 reads CASSHKAGGDTQYF. The CDR3 coding sequence is TGCGCCAGCAGTCACAAGGCGGGAGGCGATACGCAGTATTTT.

Ten or more counts support this clonotype. This chain links TRBV24-1 with TRBJ2-3, with D maybe TRBD1 (6 bases). The germline gives CDR1 KGHDR, CDR2 SFDVKD. Trimming pared 9 bases from V and 1 base from J, leaving 19 bases between. This CDR3 comprises 16 residues. The CDR3 spells CATATRTAGRTDTQYF. The CDR3 DNA reads as TGTGCCACCGCTACAAGGACAGCCGGCCGCACAGATACGCAGTATTTT.

The chain carries TRBV28 and TRBJ2-3; D may correspond to TRBD1 or TRBD2 (7 bases each). V was trimmed by 10 bases and J by 0 bases, leaving 23 bases between them. Germline-derived CDR1 and CDR2 are MDHEN and SYDVKM. The CDR3 is made up of 17 amino acids. The CDR3 DNA follows: TGTGCCAACAAAATACCCGGGGGGACAGCTAGCACAGATACGCAGTATTTT. Translating gives CANKIPGGTASTDTQYF.

This clonotype showed up many times. This rearrangement joins TRBV4-1 to TRBJ2-2; D unclear. The CDR3 consists of 13 residues. V lost 2 bases and J 8 bases, leaving 9 bases between the germline ends. Germline assignment: CDR1 MGHRA and CDR2 YSYEKL. This CDR3 is CASSQPAKGELFF. The DNA of the CDR3 is TGCGCCAGCAGCCAACCGGCGAAGGGGGAGCTGTTTTTT.

V usage is TRBV5-4 and J usage is TRBJ1-1, with D possibly matching TRBD1 (5 bases). The CDR3 is 14 residues long. V was pared by 5 bases and J by 4 bases, with 15 bases between. The germline V gene encodes CDR1 SGHNT and CDR2 YYREEE (reference sequence). This chain's CDR3 is CASRPTGGVTEAFF. The CDR3 DNA reads TGTGCCAGCAGACCAACTGGGGGAGTCACTGAAGCTTTCTTT.

This clonotype was recorded at least ten times. The chain is built from TRBV7-8 and TRBJ2-1; D gene uncertain. Germline CDR1 and CDR2: SGHVS and FQNEAQ. Trimming stripped 4 bases from V and 12 bases from J, with 16 bases between. CDR3 length equals 13 residues. CDR3 sequence reads: CASSSSWTVGQFF. In nucleotides, the CDR3 is TGTGCCAGCAGCTCTTCTTGGACGGTGGGGCAGTTCTTC.

At least ten counts were recorded for this clonotype. The chain recombines TRBV27 with TRBJ1-1, with D unresolved. The CDR3 sequence is 11 residues long. V was trimmed by 3 bases and J by 7 bases, leaving 6 bases between them. CDR1 MNHEY and CDR2 SMNVEV come from the germline V gene (reference sequence). The chain's CDR3 is CASSLAGEAFF. The CDR3 coding sequence is TGTGCCAGCAGTTTGGCCGGTGAAGCTTTCTTT.

CDR3 DNA: TGCAGCGTTGTAATGGACACTGAAGCTTTCTTT. Translation: CSVVMDTEAFF. This chain connects TRBV29-1 to TRBJ1-1; D not certain. The length of the CDR3 is 11 residues. V was cut by 4 bases and J by 3 bases, with 6 bases left in between. CDR1 is SQVTM and CDR2 is ANQGSEA in the germline V gene.

The genes are TRBV11-2 and TRBJ1-4, with 7 bases identical to TRBD1. CDR1 and CDR2 (germline): SGHAT, FQNNGV. The CDR3 length is 15 residues. V gave up 4 bases and J gave up 7 bases; unmatched junction bases: 9. Written as DNA, the CDR3 is TGTGCCAGCAGCTACCTACAGGGGATAGGTGAAAAACTGTTTTTT. Its translation is CASSYLQGIGEKLFF.

The chain couples TRBV20-1 to TRBJ2-3, with TRBD2 identical over 10 bases. The CDR3 runs to 15 residues. Germline V gene sequence: CDR1 DFQATT, CDR2 SNEGSKA (reference sequence). The junction had 6 bases not matched to a gene; V was cut back by 3 bases and J by 3 bases. The CDR3 bases are TGCAGTGCTAGCCAAGCGGGGGGGAAGACAGATACGCAGTATTTT. This gives the protein CSASQAGGKTDTQYF.

This clonotype was recorded many times. V and J are TRBV18 and TRBJ1-1; 7 positions match TRBD1. Germline CDR1 KGHSH, CDR2 LQKENI. This CDR3 is 16 amino acids long. V trimming: 5 bases; J trimming: 0 bases; junction bases outside the gene matches: 9. This chain's CDR3 is CASSESRGRVNTEAFF. The CDR3 DNA reads as TGTGCCAGCTCAGAGTCTAGGGGGCGAGTGAACACTGAAGCTTTCTTT.

This clonotype was seen ten or more times. The chain carries TRBV9 and TRBJ2-5, with a tentative D call TRBD1 (6 bases). This CDR3 has 13 amino acids. CDR1 is SGDLS and CDR2 is YYNGEE in the germline V gene. With 4 bases removed from V and 3 bases from J, the gap between germline ends came to 10 bases. The CDR3 loop reads CASSPSGEETQYF. For the CDR3, the DNA is TGTGCCAGCAGCCCCTCAGGGGAAGAGACCCAGTACTTC.

This sequence joins TRBV6-1 and TRBJ1-1; TRBD1 is a possible D gene (5 bases). The ends were cut back, 5 bases at V and 5 bases at J, with 21 bases in the middle. This CDR3 has 16 amino acids. CDR1 MNHNS and CDR2 SASEGT come from the germline V gene. CDR3: CASSKEMWGTRTEAFF. DNA of the CDR3: TGTGCCAGCAGTAAGGAGATGTGGGGGACTAGGACTGAAGCTTTCTTT.

For this clonotype: It may be a read error: a sequence one base away is much more abundant. The chain uses TRBV7-9 and TRBJ1-2; a possible D gene is TRBD1 (5 bases). Trimming cost V 6 bases and J 7 bases, with 15 bases left between them. Germline V gene sequence: CDR1 SEHNR, CDR2 FQNEAQ (reference sequence). The CDR3 is made up of 13 amino acids. The CDR3 DNA is TGTGCCAGCAGATTGATAGGACAAGGTGGCTACACCTTC. It specifies CASRLIGQGGYTF.

This clonotype was picked up many times. The V and J genes are TRBV28 and TRBJ1-1, with no clear D. Germline V gene data show CDR1 as MDHEN and CDR2 as SYDVKM. V was shortened by 2 bases and J by 6 bases, with 7 bases between the two germline ends. This CDR3 region has 12 residues. The DNA for the CDR3 is TGTGCCAGCAGTTTACGGCTAGCTGAAGCTTTCTTT. Protein product: CASSLRLAEAFF. Full variable domain (missing parts from reference TRBV28 and TRBJ1-1): DVKVTQSSRYLVKRTGEKVFLECVQDMDHENMFWYRQDPGLGLRLIYFSYDVKMKEKGDIPEGYSVSREKKERFSLILESASTNQTSMYLCASSLRLAEAFFGQGTRLTVV.

The CDR3, as DNA: TGTGCCAGCAGCCTTCAAGCGGTGGGTCGCTACACTGAAGCTTTCTTT. It translates to CASSLQAVGRYTEAFF. This chain joins TRBV7-9 and TRBJ1-1, with no clear D. This CDR3 spans 16 amino acids. Germline V gene data show CDR1 as SEHNR and CDR2 as FQNEAQ (reference sequence). Trimming took off 5 bases at V and 3 bases at J, with 19 bases between the two ends. The full variable domain, completed using reference TRBV7-9 and TRBJ1-1, is DTGVSQNPRHKITKRGQNVTFRCDPISEHNRLYWYRQTLGQGPEFLTYFQNEAQLEKSRLLSDRFSAERPKGSFSTLEIQRTEQGDSAMYLCASSLQAVGRYTEAFFGQGTRLTVV.

This clonotype was recorded at least ten times. The chain combines TRBV20-1 with TRBJ2-7; 10 bases match TRBD2. Germline V CDR1 and CDR2: DFQATT, SNEGSKA (reference sequence). V shed 6 bases and J 4 bases; nucleotides not matched to a gene: 12. The CDR3 has 15 amino acids. The CDR3 DNA reads TGCAGTGCCTCCCCTAGCGGGGGTGCCCGGTACGAGCAGTACTTC. Residues: CSASPSGGARYEQYF.

There are a few counts of this clonotype. The V gene is TRBV5-5, the J gene TRBJ1-1; D is ambiguous. The V gene's germline CDR1 is SGHKS and CDR2 YYEKEE (reference sequence). V was pared by 0 bases and J by 1 base, with 10 bases between. The CDR3 has 15 residues. This chain's CDR3 is CASSLVATQNTEAFF. The DNA for the CDR3 is TGTGCCAGCAGCTTGGTCGCCACCCAGAACACTGAAGCTTTCTTT.